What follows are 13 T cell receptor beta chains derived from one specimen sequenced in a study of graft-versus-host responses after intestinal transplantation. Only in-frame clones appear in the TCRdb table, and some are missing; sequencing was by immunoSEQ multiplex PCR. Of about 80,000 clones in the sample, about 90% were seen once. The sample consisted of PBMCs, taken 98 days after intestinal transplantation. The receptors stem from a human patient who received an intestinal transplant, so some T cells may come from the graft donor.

The CDR3 nucleotides read TGTGCCAGCAGTTTAGACGGGGGGGCCATCTACGAGCAGTACTTC. The encoded protein is CASSLDGGAIYEQYF. The V and J genes are TRBV28 and TRBJ2-5; TRBD2 agrees at 8 bases. The J call is doubtful: the DNA matches TRBJ2-7 better. The CDR3 loop spans 15 amino acids. Germline CDR1 and CDR2: MDHEN and SYDVKM.

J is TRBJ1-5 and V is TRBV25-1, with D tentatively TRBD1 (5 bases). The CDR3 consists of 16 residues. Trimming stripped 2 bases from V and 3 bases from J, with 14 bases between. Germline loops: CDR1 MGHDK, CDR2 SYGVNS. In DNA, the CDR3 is TGTGCCAGCAGTGAAGTCGCGACAGTTGCCAATCAGCCCCAGCATTTT. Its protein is CASSEVATVANQPQHF.

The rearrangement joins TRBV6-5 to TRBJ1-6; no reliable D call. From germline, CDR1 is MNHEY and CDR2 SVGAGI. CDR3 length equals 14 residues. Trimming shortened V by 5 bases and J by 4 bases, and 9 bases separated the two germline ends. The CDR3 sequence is CASSDWSYNSPLHF. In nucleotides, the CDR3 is TGTGCCAGCAGTGATTGGAGTTATAATTCACCCCTCCACTTT.

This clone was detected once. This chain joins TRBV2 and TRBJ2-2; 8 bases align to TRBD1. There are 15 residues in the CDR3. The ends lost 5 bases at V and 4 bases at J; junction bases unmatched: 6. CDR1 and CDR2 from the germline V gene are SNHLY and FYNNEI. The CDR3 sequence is CASSFGTGSTGELFF. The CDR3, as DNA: TGTGCCAGCAGTTTCGGGACAGGTTCCACCGGGGAGCTGTTTTTT.

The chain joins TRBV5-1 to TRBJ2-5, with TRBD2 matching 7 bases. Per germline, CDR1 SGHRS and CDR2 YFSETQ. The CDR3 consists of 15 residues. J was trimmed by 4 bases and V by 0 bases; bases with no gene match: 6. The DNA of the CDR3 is TGCGCCAGCAGCTTGGTGGCGGGGGTGGGAGAGACCCAGTACTTC. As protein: CASSLVAGVGETQYF.

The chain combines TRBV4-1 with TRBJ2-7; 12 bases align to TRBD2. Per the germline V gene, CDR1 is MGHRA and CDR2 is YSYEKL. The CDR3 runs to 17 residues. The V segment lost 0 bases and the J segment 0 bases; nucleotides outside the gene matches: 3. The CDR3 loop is CASSQETTSGSSYEQYF. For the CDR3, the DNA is TGCGCCAGCAGCCAAGAAACGACTAGCGGGAGCTCCTACGAGCAGTACTTC.

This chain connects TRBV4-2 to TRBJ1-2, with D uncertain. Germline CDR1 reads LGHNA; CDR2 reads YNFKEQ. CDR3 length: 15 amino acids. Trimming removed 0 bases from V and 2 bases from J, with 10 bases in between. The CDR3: CASSQEGDINYGYTF. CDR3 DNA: TGTGCCAGCAGCCAAGAGGGAGACATAAACTATGGCTACACCTTC.

CDR3 amino acids: CASGGGPSADTQYF. In DNA, the CDR3 is TGCGCCAGCGGGGGGGGGCCCTCGGCAGATACGCAGTATTTT. The chain is built from TRBV10-2 and TRBJ2-3; a possible D gene is TRBD2 (7 bases). The CDR3 is made up of 14 amino acids. V was trimmed by 8 bases and J by 4 bases, leaving 16 bases between them. Germline CDR1 and CDR2: WSHSY and SAAADI.

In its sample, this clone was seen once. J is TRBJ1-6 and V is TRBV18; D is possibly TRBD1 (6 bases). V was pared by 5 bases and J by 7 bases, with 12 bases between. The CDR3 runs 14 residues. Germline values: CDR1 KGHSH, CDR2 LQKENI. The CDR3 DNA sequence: TGTGCCAGCTCAACGGATACAGGGAATTCACCCCTCCACTTT. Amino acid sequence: CASSTDTGNSPLHF.

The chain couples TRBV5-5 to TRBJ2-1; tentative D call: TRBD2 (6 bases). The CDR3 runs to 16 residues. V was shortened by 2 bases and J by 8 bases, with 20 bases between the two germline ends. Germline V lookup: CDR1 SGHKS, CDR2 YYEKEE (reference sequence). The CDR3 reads CASSFDRGSLIHEQFF. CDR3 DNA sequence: TGTGCCAGCAGCTTTGACCGGGGGAGCCTTATACATGAGCAGTTCTTC.

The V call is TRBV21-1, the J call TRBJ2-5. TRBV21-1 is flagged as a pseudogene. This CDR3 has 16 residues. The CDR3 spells CASKYTGRYPQETQYF. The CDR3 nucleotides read TGTGCCAGTAAGTACACGGGCAGATATCCCCAAGAGACCCAGTACTTC.

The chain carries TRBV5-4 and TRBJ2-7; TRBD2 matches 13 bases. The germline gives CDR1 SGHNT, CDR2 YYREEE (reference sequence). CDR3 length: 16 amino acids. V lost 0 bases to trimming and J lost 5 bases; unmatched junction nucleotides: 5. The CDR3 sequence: CASSLALAGGVHEQYF. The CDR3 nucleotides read TGTGCCAGCAGCTTGGCACTAGCGGGGGGGGTCCACGAGCAGTACTTC.

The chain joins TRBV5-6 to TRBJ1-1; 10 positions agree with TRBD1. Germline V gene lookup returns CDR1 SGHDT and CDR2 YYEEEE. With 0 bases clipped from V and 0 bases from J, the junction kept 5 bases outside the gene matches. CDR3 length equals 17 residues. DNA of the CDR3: TGTGCCAGCAGCTTGGGACAGGGGGCTCAGATGAACACTGAAGCTTTCTTT. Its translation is CASSLGQGAQMNTEAFF.